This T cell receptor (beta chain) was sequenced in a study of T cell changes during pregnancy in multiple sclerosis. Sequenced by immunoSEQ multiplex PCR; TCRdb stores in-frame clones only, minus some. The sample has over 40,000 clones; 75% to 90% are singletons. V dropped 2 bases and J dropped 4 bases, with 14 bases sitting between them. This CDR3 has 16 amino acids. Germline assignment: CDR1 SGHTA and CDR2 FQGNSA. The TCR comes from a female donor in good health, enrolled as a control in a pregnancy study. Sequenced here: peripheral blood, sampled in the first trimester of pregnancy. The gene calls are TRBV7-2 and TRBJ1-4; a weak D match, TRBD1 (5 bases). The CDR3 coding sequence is TGTGCCAGCAGCTTATTTGGTCCAGGGCATAATGAAAAACTGTTTTTT. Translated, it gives CASSLFGPGHNEKLFF.